The 27 T cell receptor beta chains in this list originate from one sample, sequenced in a study of T-cell memory formation after mild COVID-19 (dated by TCRdb to the early 2020s). Library prep was done by 5' RACE. The sequencing machine was an Illumina NovaSeq 6000. In TCRdb, the public reads were trimmed at Q25 with fastp and aligned with MiXCR, with productive beta chains retained. Every CDR3 protein is listed once, alongside the most common genes and DNA of its rows. The sample table holds 580,000 or so distinct CDR3 sequences, of which 15% to 20% were seen once. The ten biggest clones cover less than 10% of the sample. The sequencing sample was made of PBMCs or a T cell subset sorted from them (not recorded which). These receptors all stem from an adult woman who had mild COVID-19 (a few samples of this study predate the infection). The sample titles of this study are shuffled in the database, so cell type and time point are left out; the donor was told from shared clones.

The chain links TRBV20-1 to TRBJ2-7, with TRBD1 matching over 7 bases. Germline loops: CDR1 DFQATT, CDR2 SNEGSKA (reference sequence). V shed 1 base and J 3 bases; nucleotides not matched to a gene: 12. The length of the CDR3 is 16 residues. CDR3 loop: CSARARGTDDLYEQYF. The DNA of the CDR3 is TGCAGTGCTAGAGCCCGAGGGACAGACGATCTCTACGAGCAGTACTTC.

This clonotype has a count of ten or more. V is TRBV20-1 and J is TRBJ2-1; tentatively, D is TRBD2 (6 bases). V shed 8 bases and J shed 7 bases, with 18 bases lying between them. The germline gives CDR1 DFQATT, CDR2 SNEGSKA (reference sequence). The CDR3 is made up of 13 amino acids. In DNA form, the CDR3 reads TGCAGTCGGGACGGGGGAGTTGGGAATGAGCAGTTCTTC. Translating gives CSRDGGVGNEQFF.

The rearrangement uses TRBV20-1 and TRBJ2-3; TRBD2 matches 16 bases. The CDR3 sequence is 13 residues long. Germline assignment: CDR1 DFQATT and CDR2 SNEGSKA (reference sequence). The CDR3 nucleotides read TGCGGGACTAGCGGGGGGGCCCAAAGTACGCAGTATTTT. This encodes CGTSGGAQSTQYF.

This chain links TRBV12-3 or TRBV12-4 with TRBJ1-5, with D unclear. The V end lost 5 bases, the J end lost 2 bases, and 16 bases lay between the germline ends. This CDR3 region has 16 residues. The CDR3 loop reads CASSPTGRAGNQPQHF. The CDR3 DNA reads as TGTGCCAGCAGTCCTACCGGACGGGCGGGCAATCAGCCCCAGCATTTT.

V is TRBV9 and J is TRBJ2-6; 8 bases agree with TRBD1. J lost 0 bases, V lost 0 bases, and 8 bases had no gene match. The CDR3 consists of 19 residues. The V gene's germline CDR1 is SGDLS and CDR2 YYNGEE. CDR3 loop: CASSVGSVGQVSGANVLTF. The DNA for the CDR3 is TGTGCCAGCAGCGTAGGGTCGGTGGGACAGGTCTCTGGGGCCAACGTCCTGACTTTC.

The V and J genes are TRBV12-3 or TRBV12-4 and TRBJ2-2, with a tentative D call TRBD1 (6 bases). The CDR3 extends over 13 amino acids. The V end lost 5 bases, the J end lost 7 bases, and 11 bases lay between the germline ends. The CDR3 DNA reads as TGTGCCAGCAGTCAGGGGACGGGCGGGGAGCTGTTTTTT. Translating gives CASSQGTGGELFF.

In its sample, this clonotype was seen a few times. The gene calls are TRBV27 and TRBJ1-5; the D is unclear. The CDR3 totals 13 residues. V lost 5 bases and J lost 3, with 8 bases in between. Germline CDR1 MNHEY, CDR2 SMNVEV (reference sequence). The CDR3 loop reads CASSRALNQPQHF. The CDR3 DNA is TGTGCCAGCAGTCGGGCCCTCAATCAGCCCCAGCATTTT.

The chain carries TRBV15 and TRBJ2-1; 7 positions agree with TRBD2. Germline V gene data show CDR1 as LNHNV and CDR2 as YYDKDF (reference sequence). This CDR3 comprises 13 residues. The J segment lost 10 bases and the V segment lost 0 bases, leaving 3 bases of the junction unmatched. The CDR3 reads CATSRDRGLEQFF. CDR3 coding DNA: TGTGCCACCAGCAGAGATCGGGGACTAGAGCAGTTCTTC.

This clonotype was detected only a few times. This chain joins TRBV7-2 and TRBJ2-3, with TRBD2 identical over 10 bases. Germline trimming cut 3 bases from V and 7 bases from J; bases unmatched to any gene: 4. Germline-derived CDR1 and CDR2 are SGHTA and FQGNSA. The CDR3 is made up of 14 amino acids. The CDR3 sequence is CASSLPSGGNTQYF. The CDR3 DNA reads as TGTGCCAGCAGCTTGCCTAGCGGGGGAAATACGCAGTATTTT.

The chain couples TRBV24-1 to TRBJ2-7; 8 bases fit TRBD2. After removal of 2 bases from V and 0 bases from J, the junction contained 5 bases not matched to a gene. The germline gives CDR1 KGHDR, CDR2 SFDVKD. CDR3 size: 16 residues. The DNA of the CDR3 is TGTGCCACCAGTGATTCGAGCGGGAGTACCTCCTACGAGCAGTACTTC. It translates to CATSDSSGSTSYEQYF.

The CDR3 loop is CATRGVPANYGYTF. CDR3 coding DNA: TGTGCAACCCGGGGAGTACCTGCTAACTATGGCTACACCTTC. The chain couples TRBV12-3 or TRBV12-4 to TRBJ1-2; D uncertain. The CDR3 has 14 amino acids.

The genes are TRBV6-4 and TRBJ2-3; tentatively, D is TRBD2 (6 bases). The CDR3 sequence is 16 residues long. The germline CDR1 and CDR2 sequences are MRHNA and SNTAGT. V was cut by 7 bases and J by 0 bases, with 17 bases left in between. DNA of the CDR3: TGTGCCAGCATGGGCAGTAGCGGAACTAGCACAGATACGCAGTATTTT. Protein sequence: CASMGSSGTSTDTQYF.

The rearrangement uses TRBV10-3 and TRBJ2-7, with D maybe TRBD1 (6 bases). The V gene lost 0 bases and the J gene lost 3 bases, with 15 bases spanning the gap. This CDR3 spans 16 amino acids. The V gene's germline CDR1 is ENHRY and CDR2 SYGVKD. Here the CDR3 DNA reads TGTGCCATCAGTGAGTCGGGGGACACAAAAGTCTACGAGCAGTACTTC. It is translated as CAISESGDTKVYEQYF.

The V call is TRBV6-5, the J call TRBJ1-2; D may be TRBD1 (6 bases). V lost 7 bases, J lost 0 bases, and 12 bases lay in between. CDR3 size: 14 residues. In germline, CDR1 is MNHEY, CDR2 SVGAGI. This chain's CDR3 is CASISQGPNYGYTF. The CDR3 DNA is TGTGCCAGCATCTCACAGGGACCTAACTATGGCTACACCTTC.

This clonotype has a handful of counts. The chain carries TRBV5-1 and TRBJ2-7, with 7 bases lining up with TRBD1. V shed 0 bases, J shed 7 bases, and the junction held 1 base outside the gene matches. The CDR3 extends over 12 amino acids. From germline, CDR1 is SGHRS and CDR2 YFSETQ. CDR3 loop: CASSLAGQEQYF. CDR3 DNA sequence: TGCGCCAGCAGCTTGGCGGGACAGGAGCAGTACTTC.

The sample holds a few counts of this clonotype. The chain has TRBV5-1 and TRBJ1-4, with D possibly being TRBD1 (6 bases). Germline loops: CDR1 SGHRS, CDR2 YFSETQ. V lost 3 bases to trimming and J lost 5 bases, with 11 bases between them. This CDR3 region has 14 residues. The CDR3 DNA reads as TGCGCCAGCAGCTGGGGGGCCAAGAATGAAAAACTGTTTTTT. Its translation: CASSWGAKNEKLFF.

The table lists this clonotype with many counts. This chain joins TRBV7-2 and TRBJ2-1; D could derive from TRBD1 or TRBD2 (5 bases each). The CDR3 totals 15 residues. The V gene's germline CDR1 is SGHTA and CDR2 FQGNSA. The ends were cut back, 2 bases at V and 1 base at J, with 9 bases in the middle. The CDR3 nucleotides are TGTGCCAGCAGCTTATTGGGGGTTTCCTACAATGAGCAGTTCTTC. This sequence encodes CASSLLGVSYNEQFF.

V and J are TRBV7-2 and TRBJ2-1; D gene unclear. The germline V gene has CDR1 SGHTA and CDR2 FQGNSA. The CDR3 is made up of 13 amino acids. V lost 4 bases and J lost 2, with 6 bases in between. DNA of the CDR3: TGTGCCAGCAGCTACACGACCTACAATGAGCAGTTCTTC. Protein sequence: CASSYTTYNEQFF.

The chain links TRBV11-3 to TRBJ1-4; D is uncertain. Per germline, CDR1 SGHNT and CDR2 YENEEA. The V and J ends lost 4 bases and 0 bases respectively, with 12 bases between them. The CDR3 spans 16 residues. CDR3 DNA sequence: TGTGCCAGCAGCTCGTGGTTGGGAGCAACTAATGAAAAACTGTTTTTT. Translating gives CASSSWLGATNEKLFF. Looking up the rest from reference TRBV11-3 and TRBJ1-4 gives the full variable domain: EAGVVQSPRYKIIEKKQPVAFWCNPISGHNTLYWYLQNLGQGPELLIRYENEEAVDDSQLPKDRFSAERLKGVDSTLKIQPAELGDSAVYLCASSSWLGATNEKLFFGSGTQLSVL.

This clonotype was recorded a few times. J is TRBJ2-1 and V is TRBV20-1, with D unclear. CDR3 length equals 15 residues. The germline gives CDR1 DFQATT, CDR2 SNEGSKA (reference sequence). The V and J ends lost 3 bases and 0 bases respectively, with 12 bases between them. The CDR3: CSARPPDSSYNEQFF. CDR3 nucleotides: TGCAGTGCTAGGCCCCCGGATAGCTCCTACAATGAGCAGTTCTTC.

This clonotype appeared a few times. V gene TRBV6-5 combines with J gene TRBJ2-7, with TRBD1 as a possible D gene (6 bases). The germline CDR1 and CDR2 sequences are MNHEY and SVGAGI. With 6 bases removed from V and 5 bases from J, the gap between germline ends came to 20 bases. This CDR3 spans 15 amino acids. CDR3 residues: CASRHNTGGADEQYF. CDR3 coding DNA: TGTGCCAGCAGACACAACACTGGGGGCGCGGACGAGCAGTACTTC.

This clonotype has more than one count but fewer than ten. The chain joins TRBV14 to TRBJ1-6, with TRBD1 identical over 10 bases. Per germline, CDR1 SGHDN and CDR2 FVKESK. V dropped 4 bases and J dropped 7; count of bases not matched to a gene: 4. This CDR3 has 15 residues. This CDR3 is CASSLGQGWNSPLHF. CDR3 DNA: TGTGCCAGCAGCCTGGGACAGGGGTGGAATTCACCCCTCCACTTT. The full variable domain, with the rest looked up from reference TRBV14 and TRBJ1-6, is EAGVTQFPSHSVIEKGQTVTLRCDPISGHDNLYWYRRVMGKEIKFLLHFVKESKQDESGMPNNRFLAERTGGTYSTLKVQPAELEDSGVYFCASSLGQGWNSPLHFGNGTRLTVT.

In this sample, this clonotype turned up many times. V and J are TRBV19 and TRBJ2-1; no definite D call. The CDR3 sequence is 14 residues long. Trimming took 6 bases from V and 0 from J, leaving 9 bases between them. Per the germline V gene, CDR1 is LNHDA and CDR2 is SQIVND (reference sequence). The CDR3, as DNA: TGTGCCAGTAGAAGTCCAAGCTCCTACAATGAGCAGTTCTTC. It is translated as CASRSPSSYNEQFF.

This sequence joins TRBV29-1 and TRBJ2-1; TRBD1 aligns across 7 bases. CDR3 length: 12 amino acids. V shed 4 bases and J 10 bases; nucleotides not matched to a gene: 7. Germline CDR1 is SQVTM and CDR2 is ANQGSEA. CDR3 nucleotides: TGCAGCGTTGGGAACAGGGGCGGAGAGCAGTTCTTC. Residues: CSVGNRGGEQFF.

A few counts support this clonotype. The V gene is TRBV7-3, the J gene TRBJ2-3, with D tentatively TRBD1 or TRBD2 (5 bases each). This CDR3 contains 14 residues. V was pared by 5 bases and J by 1 base, with 10 bases between. The germline V gene encodes CDR1 SGHTA and CDR2 FQGTGA. The CDR3 is CASSEGSGTDTQYF. In DNA form, the CDR3 reads TGTGCCAGCAGCGAGGGGTCTGGCACAGATACGCAGTATTTT.

The CDR3 DNA follows: TGTGCCACACTACTAGCGGGACAGAGCTCCTACAATGAGCAGTTCTTC. Translation gives CATLLAGQSSYNEQFF. V is TRBV7-9 and J is TRBJ2-1, with 10 bases matching TRBD2. The V and J ends lost 10 bases and 0 bases, in that order; junction bases with no gene match: 9. Germline CDR1 is SEHNR and CDR2 is FQNEAQ (reference sequence). This CDR3 comprises 16 residues.

The CDR3 sequence is CSVLRREGQETQYF. DNA of the CDR3: TGCAGCGTTCTTAGGAGGGAGGGCCAGGAGACCCAGTACTTC. The chain employs TRBV29-1 and TRBJ2-5, with TRBD2 matching 7 bases. CDR1 and CDR2 from the germline V gene are SQVTM and ANQGSEA. CDR3 size: 14 residues. J gave up 5 bases and V 5 bases, and 11 bases lay outside the gene matches.